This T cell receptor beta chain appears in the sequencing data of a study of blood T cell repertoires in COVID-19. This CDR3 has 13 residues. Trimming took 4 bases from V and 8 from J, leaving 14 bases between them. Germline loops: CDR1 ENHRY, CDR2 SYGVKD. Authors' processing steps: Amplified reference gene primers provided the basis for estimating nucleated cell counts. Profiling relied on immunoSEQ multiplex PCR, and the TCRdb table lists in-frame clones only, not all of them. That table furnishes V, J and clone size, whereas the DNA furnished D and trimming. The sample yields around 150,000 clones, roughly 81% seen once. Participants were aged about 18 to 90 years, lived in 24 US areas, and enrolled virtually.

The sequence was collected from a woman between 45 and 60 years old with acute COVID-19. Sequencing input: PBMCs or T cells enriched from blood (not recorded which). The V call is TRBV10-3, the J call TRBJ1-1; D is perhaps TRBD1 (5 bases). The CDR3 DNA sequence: TGTGCCATCAGTGTAGGGGCGGTAGAAGAAGCTTTCTTT. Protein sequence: CAISVGAVEEAFF.